This entry features one TCR beta chain sequence. What it binds is not known. The CDR3 covers 17 residues. Trimming pared 2 bases from V and 4 bases from J, leaving 18 bases between. CDR1 is SGHKS, CDR2 YYEKEE, per germline (reference sequence). The source of the sample is a study of T-cell memory formation after mild COVID-19. Turning to the study itself: Largely donor-specific TCR clusters were found.

The TCR alpha and TCR beta cDNA libraries, bearing sample barcodes and UMIs, were generated by 5'RACE using constant-segment primers. TCRdb reprocessed the 5' RACE reads with MiXCR, giving one entry per CDR3 protein. Among around 300,000 distinct CDR3 sequences listed, around 13% were seen once. Study-wide results and limits: Nothing showed for sure that second-wave clones peaking on day 37 were SARS-CoV-2 specific. Later expanders leaned CD4+, whereas day 15 to 85 contracting clones were balanced CD4/CD8.

The receptor was isolated from a man between 18 and 29 years old who had mild COVID-19 (a few samples of this study predate the infection). Cell type and time point are not known. Sequenced material: PBMCs or a T cell subset sorted from them (not recorded which). V gene TRBV5-5 combines with J gene TRBJ2-2; D is possibly TRBD2 (7 bases). CDR3 DNA: TGTGCCAGCAGCTTACACGGCGCGGGGGCGAGCACCGGGGAGCTGTTTTTT. Translated: CASSLHGAGASTGELFF.